The rows below give T cell receptor beta chains drawn from one sample of a study of shared clonotypes between healthy human individuals. Only in-frame clones appear in the TCRdb table, and some are missing; sequencing was by immunoSEQ multiplex PCR. This sample carries over 1.5 million clones, nearly 99% of them seen once, and the ten largest clones take approximately 0.45%. The sequencing input was naive CD4+ T cells sorted from blood. These TCRs come from a man aged 25 to 45 in good health. CDR3s include the opening cysteine and the closing phenylalanine or tryptophan. A D gene is named only where the DNA matches it firmly. Size is omitted from some rows. Given values are once, few, many or a class for expanded clones.

abundance: NA
j_gene: TRBJ2-1
v_gene: TRBV25-1
d_gene: NA
CDR3nt: TGTGCCAGTCGGGACTCCTTCAATGAGCAGTTCTTC
CDR3aa: CASRDSFNEQFF

abundance: NA
j_gene: TRBJ2-2
v_gene: TRBV7-3
d_gene: NA
CDR3nt: TGTGCCAGCAGCTTAACTGGGACATACGCGAACACCGGGGAGCTGTTTTTT
CDR3aa: CASSLTGTYANTGELFF

abundance: NA
j_gene: TRBJ2-6
v_gene: TRBV18
d_gene: NA
CDR3nt: TGTGCCAGCTCACCCCCCTGGGGGTCTGGGGCCAACGTCCTGACTTTC
CDR3aa: CASSPPWGSGANVLTF

abundance: NA
j_gene: TRBJ1-1
v_gene: TRBV2
d_gene: NA
CDR3nt: TGTGCCAGCAGTACAGGGCCGAACACTGAAGCTTTCTTT
CDR3aa: CASSTGPNTEAFF

abundance: once
j_gene: TRBJ2-5
v_gene: TRBV18
d_gene: NA
CDR3nt: TGTGCCAGCTCACCCAGGGAGACCCAGTACTTC
CDR3aa: CASSPRETQYF

abundance: NA
j_gene: TRBJ1-5
v_gene: TRBV6-6
d_gene: NA
CDR3nt: TGTGCCAGCACCACCGTCAGTTATAGCAATCAGCCCCAGCATTTT
CDR3aa: CASTTVSYSNQPQHF

abundance: NA
j_gene: TRBJ2-1
v_gene: TRBV18
d_gene: NA
CDR3nt: TGTGCCAGCTCACCATCACTGGGTGATGAGCAGTTCTTC
CDR3aa: CASSPSLGDEQFF

abundance: NA
j_gene: TRBJ1-5
v_gene: TRBV28
d_gene: NA
CDR3nt: TGTGCCAGCAGTTCCCCTGGGGAGGGCGGCAATCAGCCCCAGCATTTT
CDR3aa: CASSSPGEGGNQPQHF

abundance: NA
j_gene: TRBJ2-7
v_gene: TRBV28
d_gene: NA
CDR3nt: TGTGCCAGCAGCAGGAACCGGGCCCTCTACGAGCAGTACTTC
CDR3aa: CASSRNRALYEQYF

abundance: NA
j_gene: TRBJ2-3
v_gene: TRBV9
d_gene: TRBD2
CDR3nt: TGTGCCAGCAGCGCCCAACTGACTAGCGGAAAACTTTTAGATACGCAGTATTTT
CDR3aa: CASSAQLTSGKLLDTQYF

abundance: NA
j_gene: TRBJ2-1
v_gene: TRBV7-2
d_gene: NA
CDR3nt: TGTGCCAGCAGCTTAGCCTGGACTTCCTCCTACAATGAGCAGTTCTTC
CDR3aa: CASSLAWTSSYNEQFF

abundance: NA
j_gene: TRBJ1-2
v_gene: TRBV14
d_gene: NA
CDR3nt: TGTGCCAGCAGCCAAGCGGGGGCAGGGTATGGCTACACCTTC
CDR3aa: CASSQAGAGYGYTF

abundance: NA
j_gene: TRBJ2-3
v_gene: TRBV11-2
d_gene: NA
CDR3nt: TGTGCCAGCAAATCACTCTACACAGATACGCAGTATTTT
CDR3aa: CASKSLYTDTQYF

abundance: NA
j_gene: TRBJ2-3
v_gene: TRBV5-4
d_gene: TRBD1
CDR3nt: TGTGCCAGCAGCTTGGAAGGGGGCAGCACAGATACGCAGTATTTT
CDR3aa: CASSLEGGSTDTQYF

abundance: NA
j_gene: TRBJ2-3
v_gene: TRBV6-5
d_gene: NA
CDR3nt: TGTGCCAGCAGTTACACAACGGGAGATACGCAGTATTTT
CDR3aa: CASSYTTGDTQYF

abundance: once
j_gene: TRBJ1-5
v_gene: TRBV7-8
d_gene: NA
CDR3nt: TGTGCCAGCAGCTTAGGGGGGACACACAATCAGCCCCAGCATTTT
CDR3aa: CASSLGGTHNQPQHF

abundance: NA
j_gene: TRBJ1-4
v_gene: TRBV7-2
d_gene: NA
CDR3nt: TGTGCCAGCAGCTTACGGGGACCGATAGAGGAAAAACTGTTTTTT
CDR3aa: CASSLRGPIEEKLFF

abundance: NA
j_gene: TRBJ2-3
v_gene: TRBV5-1
d_gene: TRBD2
CDR3nt: TGCGCCAGCGGAGCGGGAGTCACAGATACGCAGTATTTT
CDR3aa: CASGAGVTDTQYF

abundance: NA
j_gene: TRBJ1-2
v_gene: TRBV18
d_gene: TRBD1
CDR3nt: TGTGCCAGCTCGCCGCGCGCTCCACCGGGACAGGGGGCACACACCTTC
CDR3aa: CASSPRAPPGQGAHTF

abundance: NA
j_gene: TRBJ2-1
v_gene: TRBV29-1
d_gene: TRBD2
CDR3nt: TGCAGCGTTTCCCGACTAGCACCTGAGCAGTTCTTC
CDR3aa: CSVSRLAPEQFF

abundance: NA
j_gene: TRBJ1-4
v_gene: TRBV5-4
d_gene: TRBD1
CDR3nt: TGTGCCAGCAGCTTGAGGAACAGGGGGAATCCGCAAGCTAATGAAAAACTGTTTTTT
CDR3aa: CASSLRNRGNPQANEKLFF

abundance: NA
j_gene: TRBJ2-7
v_gene: TRBV10-1
d_gene: TRBD1
CDR3nt: TGCGCCAGCAGCCGGACAGGGATAGGTTTCGACGAGCAGTACTTC
CDR3aa: CASSRTGIGFDEQYF

abundance: NA
j_gene: TRBJ2-5
v_gene: TRBV5-1
d_gene: TRBD2
CDR3nt: TGCGCCAGCAGCTTGGGGCTGGGAGGGGAGACCCAGTACTTC
CDR3aa: CASSLGLGGETQYF

abundance: NA
j_gene: TRBJ2-5
v_gene: TRBV21-1
d_gene: NA
CDR3nt: TGTGCCAGCACCAACAAGGGACTAGCGTTGGAGACCCAGTACTTC
CDR3aa: CASTNKGLALETQYF

abundance: NA
j_gene: TRBJ2-1
v_gene: TRBV18
d_gene: TRBD2
CDR3nt: TGTGCCAGCTCACCTCGACGAGGACTAGCGGGAGGGGCCTACAATGAGCAGTTCTTC
CDR3aa: CASSPRRGLAGGAYNEQFF

abundance: NA
j_gene: TRBJ2-5
v_gene: TRBV25-1
d_gene: NA
CDR3nt: TGTGCCAGCAGTCCGGACGCAGGGCCCTTAGAGACCCAGTACTTC
CDR3aa: CASSPDAGPLETQYF

abundance: once
j_gene: TRBJ2-3
v_gene: TRBV5-4
d_gene: NA
CDR3nt: TGTGCCAGCAGCTCACAACTAGGTAACACAGATACGCAGTATTTT
CDR3aa: CASSSQLGNTDTQYF

abundance: NA
j_gene: TRBJ2-7
v_gene: TRBV18
d_gene: NA
CDR3nt: TGTGCCAGCTCACCGGAGGTAATGAGCTCCTACGAGCAGTACTTC
CDR3aa: CASSPEVMSSYEQYF

abundance: NA
j_gene: TRBJ2-7
v_gene: TRBV2
d_gene: TRBD1
CDR3nt: TGTGCCAGCAGAAGACAGGGGGGCAACGAGCAGTACTTC
CDR3aa: CASRRQGGNEQYF

abundance: NA
j_gene: TRBJ2-3
v_gene: TRBV27
d_gene: NA
CDR3nt: TGTGCCAGCAGTAGGCCAGGGGTTGTTGGAGATACGCAGTATTTT
CDR3aa: CASSRPGVVGDTQYF

abundance: NA
j_gene: TRBJ1-2
v_gene: TRBV28
d_gene: NA
CDR3nt: TGTGCCAGCGCTCGGACAAACTATGGCTACACCTTC
CDR3aa: CASARTNYGYTF

abundance: NA
j_gene: TRBJ2-1
v_gene: TRBV11-2
d_gene: TRBD2
CDR3nt: TGTGCCAGCAGCCCACTAGCGGGAGGTTACAATGAGCAGTTCTTC
CDR3aa: CASSPLAGGYNEQFF

abundance: NA
j_gene: TRBJ2-7
v_gene: TRBV29-1
d_gene: NA
CDR3nt: TGCAGCGTTCAGGACCACGAGCAGTACTTC
CDR3aa: CSVQDHEQYF

abundance: NA
j_gene: TRBJ1-2
v_gene: TRBV5-6
d_gene: TRBD1
CDR3nt: TGTGCCAGCAGCCGAGGACGGACAGGAGCTAACTATGGCTACACCTTC
CDR3aa: CASSRGRTGANYGYTF

abundance: NA
j_gene: TRBJ2-3
v_gene: TRBV5-4
d_gene: NA
CDR3nt: TGTGCCAGCACGGGCCCCCAGTTGGGCACAGATACGCAGTATTTT
CDR3aa: CASTGPQLGTDTQYF

abundance: once
j_gene: TRBJ2-5
v_gene: TRBV5-1
d_gene: NA
CDR3nt: TGCGCCAGCAGCTTGGGGGTTAGCGCGTTGGTATTAGAGACCCAGTACTTC
CDR3aa: CASSLGVSALVLETQYF

abundance: NA
j_gene: TRBJ2-1
v_gene: TRBV5-1
d_gene: NA
CDR3nt: TGCGCCAGCACTGGTAGGAATGAGCAGTTCTTC
CDR3aa: CASTGRNEQFF

abundance: once
j_gene: TRBJ2-2
v_gene: TRBV18
d_gene: NA
CDR3nt: TGTGCCAGCTCACCACCAGGAGGACAACCCGGGGAGCTGTTTTTT
CDR3aa: CASSPPGGQPGELFF

abundance: NA
j_gene: TRBJ2-7
v_gene: TRBV6-5
d_gene: NA
CDR3nt: TGTGCCAGCAGTTACAGGGTATCGTACGAGCAGTACTTC
CDR3aa: CASSYRVSYEQYF

abundance: NA
j_gene: TRBJ2-7
v_gene: TRBV6-9
d_gene: TRBD2
CDR3nt: TGTGCCAACCGAGAAACTGCGGGAGGGAATTACGAGCAGTACTTC
CDR3aa: CANRETAGGNYEQYF

abundance: few
j_gene: TRBJ1-5
v_gene: TRBV2
d_gene: TRBD1
CDR3nt: TGTGCCAGCAGTGCGACAGGGGGTCAGCCCCAGCATTTT
CDR3aa: CASSATGGQPQHF

abundance: NA
j_gene: TRBJ1-5
v_gene: TRBV28
d_gene: NA
CDR3nt: TGTGCCAGCCTAAAAGGCGGAAGGGTTCAGCCCCAGCATTTT
CDR3aa: CASLKGGRVQPQHF

abundance: NA
j_gene: TRBJ1-1
v_gene: TRBV11-2
d_gene: NA
CDR3nt: TGTGCCAGCAGTTTCCCAGGGGTGACTGAAGCTTTCTTT
CDR3aa: CASSFPGVTEAFF

abundance: NA
j_gene: TRBJ2-1
v_gene: TRBV5-1
d_gene: TRBD2
CDR3nt: TGCGCCAGCAGCCCCGGGACTAGCGGGAGGGTTGAGCAGTTCTTC
CDR3aa: CASSPGTSGRVEQFF

abundance: NA
j_gene: TRBJ2-6
v_gene: TRBV7-9
d_gene: NA
CDR3nt: TGTGCCAGCAGCTTAGCTATATTGGGTTCTGGGGCCAACGTCCTGACTTTC
CDR3aa: CASSLAILGSGANVLTF

abundance: NA
j_gene: TRBJ2-1
v_gene: TRBV5-1
d_gene: NA
CDR3nt: TGCGCCAGCAGCTTGGCCGCCACGGCCCGCTACAATGAGCAGTTCTTC
CDR3aa: CASSLAATARYNEQFF

abundance: NA
j_gene: TRBJ2-3
v_gene: TRBV15
d_gene: NA
CDR3nt: TGTGCCAGACGAACGCGGGACAAATTCTTAAGAAGTCCCAAAGATACGCAGTATTTT
CDR3aa: CARRTRDKFLRSPKDTQYF

abundance: NA
j_gene: TRBJ1-1
v_gene: TRBV19
d_gene: NA
CDR3nt: TGTGCCAGTAGTGCGAGTGGGGCTGAAGCTTTCTTT
CDR3aa: CASSASGAEAFF

abundance: NA
j_gene: TRBJ2-1
v_gene: TRBV28
d_gene: NA
CDR3nt: TGTGCCAGCACCAAAAATCCCCTAGTGTACAATGAGCAGTTCTTC
CDR3aa: CASTKNPLVYNEQFF

abundance: NA
j_gene: TRBJ2-1
v_gene: TRBV5-6
d_gene: NA
CDR3nt: TGTGCCAGCACGGAGGGGGGGTCGCCCTACAATGAGCAGTTCTTC
CDR3aa: CASTEGGSPYNEQFF

abundance: NA
j_gene: TRBJ2-2
v_gene: TRBV4-3
d_gene: TRBD2
CDR3nt: TGCGCCAGCAGCCAACTCGCTAGCGGGGGTAACACCGGGGAGCTGTTTTTT
CDR3aa: CASSQLASGGNTGELFF

abundance: NA
j_gene: TRBJ2-2
v_gene: TRBV5-1
d_gene: NA
CDR3nt: TGCGCCAGCAGCCGCCTACAGAGCACCGGGGAGCTGTTTTTT
CDR3aa: CASSRLQSTGELFF